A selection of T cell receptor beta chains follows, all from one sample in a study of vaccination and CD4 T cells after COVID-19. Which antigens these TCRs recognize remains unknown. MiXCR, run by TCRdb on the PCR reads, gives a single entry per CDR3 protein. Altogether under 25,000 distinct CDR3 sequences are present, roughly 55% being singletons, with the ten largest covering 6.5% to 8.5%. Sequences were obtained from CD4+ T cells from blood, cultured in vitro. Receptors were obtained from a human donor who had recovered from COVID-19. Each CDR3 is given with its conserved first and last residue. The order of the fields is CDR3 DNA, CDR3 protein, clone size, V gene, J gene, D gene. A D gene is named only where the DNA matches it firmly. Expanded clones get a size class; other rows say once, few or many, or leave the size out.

DNA: TGTGCCAGCAGCCGCTTCGGGGGGGATAATTCACCCCTCCACTTT
CDR3: CASSRFGGDNSPLHF
size: NA
V: TRBV12-3/TRBV12-4
J: TRBJ1-6
D: NA

DNA: TGTGCCAGTAGTATAGGGGATCCGGAGGGCTATGGCTACACCTTC
CDR3: CASSIGDPEGYGYTF
size: NA
V: TRBV19
J: TRBJ1-2
D: NA

DNA: TGCAGTGCTAGCCAGCGGGGGGGCACAGATACGCAGTATTTT
CDR3: CSASQRGGTDTQYF
size: NA
V: TRBV20-1
J: TRBJ2-3
D: TRBD2

DNA: TGCGCCAGCCACCTCACAGCGGGAGCTGGCACCGGGGAGCTGTTTTTT
CDR3: CASHLTAGAGTGELFF
size: NA
V: TRBV5-1
J: TRBJ2-2
D: TRBD2

DNA: TGTGCCAGCAGTATGATACTAGCGGGATCCAATGAGCAGTTCTTC
CDR3: CASSMILAGSNEQFF
size: NA
V: TRBV7-2
J: TRBJ2-1
D: TRBD2

DNA: TGTGCCAGTAATTTCCTGGGAGACAATGAGCAGTTCTTC
CDR3: CASNFLGDNEQFF
size: NA
V: TRBV19
J: TRBJ2-1
D: NA

DNA: TGTGCCACTGGATCATCCTACGAGCAGTACTTC
CDR3: CATGSSYEQYF
size: NA
V: TRBV2
J: TRBJ2-7
D: NA

DNA: TGCGCCAGCAGCCAAGAAGGGGGCGTCGGGGGCTACACCTTC
CDR3: CASSQEGGVGGYTF
size: few
V: TRBV4-3
J: TRBJ1-2
D: TRBD1

DNA: TGTGCCATCAGTGAGTCGAGAGCGGGGCGGCGGAGCGGACCTGAAGCTTTCTTT
CDR3: CAISESRAGRRSGPEAFF
size: NA
V: TRBV10-3
J: TRBJ1-1
D: NA

DNA: TGCGCCAGCAGCTTAGGTAATAGCGGGCTTTCCTACGAGCAGTACTTC
CDR3: CASSLGNSGLSYEQYF
size: NA
V: TRBV5-1
J: TRBJ2-7
D: TRBD2

DNA: TGTGCCAGCTCACCCAGGACAGGGCTCGACGGCACGCAGTATTTT
CDR3: CASSPRTGLDGTQYF
size: NA
V: TRBV18
J: TRBJ2-3
D: TRBD1

DNA: TGCGCCAGCAGCCCTTCGGTAGGCAGGTGGGGTGAAGCTTTCTTT
CDR3: CASSPSVGRWGEAFF
size: few
V: TRBV4-3
J: TRBJ1-1
D: NA

DNA: TGTGCCAGCAGCTTAGGACTACGGAACAATGAGCAGTTCTTC
CDR3: CASSLGLRNNEQFF
size: NA
V: TRBV7-3
J: TRBJ2-1
D: NA

DNA: TGTGCCAGCAGTGATGGGACAGGATCCTACGAGCAGTACTTC
CDR3: CASSDGTGSYEQYF
size: NA
V: TRBV2
J: TRBJ2-7
D: TRBD1

DNA: TGTGCCAGCAGCCCCGGGGCCGATACACGAAATGGCTACACCTTC
CDR3: CASSPGADTRNGYTF
size: NA
V: TRBV9
J: TRBJ1-2
D: NA

DNA: TGCGCCAGCAGCCCGGACATCCCAAGGAACACTGAAGCTTTCTTT
CDR3: CASSPDIPRNTEAFF
size: medium-sized
V: TRBV5-1
J: TRBJ1-1
D: NA

DNA: TGTGCCAGCAGCTTAGCGTGGGGCGCCACGTACCAAGAGACCCAGTACTTC
CDR3: CASSLAWGATYQETQYF
size: NA
V: TRBV7-9
J: TRBJ2-5
D: NA

DNA: TGCAGTGCTAGTAAGGACAGGGGGGGTGAAGCTTTCTTT
CDR3: CSASKDRGGEAFF
size: few
V: TRBV20-1
J: TRBJ1-1
D: TRBD1

DNA: TGTGCCAGCAGCCTGGGCCAGAACACTGAAGCTTTCTTT
CDR3: CASSLGQNTEAFF
size: NA
V: TRBV7-2
J: TRBJ1-1
D: NA

DNA: TGTGCCAGCAGTCCAAGGACATCCTACACCGGGGAGCTGTTTTTT
CDR3: CASSPRTSYTGELFF
size: NA
V: TRBV2
J: TRBJ2-2
D: NA

DNA: TGTGCCTGGAGTGTAAAACTAGCGGGAGACAATGAGCAGTTCTTC
CDR3: CAWSVKLAGDNEQFF
size: NA
V: TRBV30
J: TRBJ2-1
D: TRBD2

DNA: TGTGCCAGCAGTGCAGTAGTAGATACGCAGTATTTT
CDR3: CASSAVVDTQYF
size: few
V: TRBV25-1
J: TRBJ2-3
D: NA

DNA: TGCAGTGCTAGGGGGACTAGCGGGAGGGGTAGCTCCTACAATGAGCAGTTCTTC
CDR3: CSARGTSGRGSSYNEQFF
size: NA
V: TRBV20-1
J: TRBJ2-1
D: TRBD2

DNA: TGCAGTGCTGCTCTAGCGATGAGCTCCTACGAGCAGTACTTC
CDR3: CSAALAMSSYEQYF
size: few
V: TRBV20-1
J: TRBJ2-7
D: NA

DNA: TGTGCCAGCAGCCCCGGGACTAGCGGAGAGACCCAGTACTTC
CDR3: CASSPGTSGETQYF
size: few
V: TRBV7-9
J: TRBJ2-5
D: TRBD2

DNA: TGTGCCAGCAGCCCACCCAGGGCTATGGAGACCCAGTACTTC
CDR3: CASSPPRAMETQYF
size: NA
V: TRBV7-9
J: TRBJ2-5
D: NA

DNA: TGTGCCAGCAGTCAAGACCAGGGGCCCTACAATGAGCAGTTCTTC
CDR3: CASSQDQGPYNEQFF
size: NA
V: TRBV7-8
J: TRBJ2-1
D: NA

DNA: TGTGCCACCAGTGAACCAACTAGAAATGAGCAGTTATTC
CDR3: CATSEPTRNEQLF
size: NA
V: TRBV24-1
J: TRBJ2-1
D: NA

DNA: TGTGCCAGCTCGTCCGACAGGAGCGGCACTGAAGCTTTCTTT
CDR3: CASSSDRSGTEAFF
size: few
V: TRBV18
J: TRBJ1-1
D: NA

DNA: TGTGCCAGCACCCTAGTCGGACGGATGAATCAGCCCCAGCATTTT
CDR3: CASTLVGRMNQPQHF
size: few
V: TRBV6-1
J: TRBJ1-5
D: NA

DNA: TGTGCCAGCAGTTTACGCGGGGGGTGGACAGATACGCAGTATTTT
CDR3: CASSLRGGWTDTQYF
size: NA
V: TRBV27
J: TRBJ2-3
D: TRBD2

DNA: TGTGCCAGTAAAGGGAGCTCTGGAAACACCATATATTTT
CDR3: CASKGSSGNTIYF
size: NA
V: TRBV19
J: TRBJ1-3
D: NA

DNA: TGTGCCAGCAGTTCCCGCCCGGCCTACGAGCAGTACTTC
CDR3: CASSSRPAYEQYF
size: NA
V: TRBV6-2/TRBV6-3
J: TRBJ2-7
D: NA

DNA: TGTGCCAGCAGCCCCCGGGCTAGCTTGGAGACCCAGTACTTC
CDR3: CASSPRASLETQYF
size: NA
V: TRBV9
J: TRBJ2-5
D: NA

DNA: TGCAGTGCTAGGAGACAGGTTAGCTATGGCTACACCTTC
CDR3: CSARRQVSYGYTF
size: NA
V: TRBV20-1
J: TRBJ1-2
D: NA

DNA: TGCAGTGCTAGAGATCGCAGGACTAGCGGGAGGGCTTATGGGCGCTCCTACAATGAGCAGTTCTTC
CDR3: CSARDRRTSGRAYGRSYNEQFF
size: NA
V: TRBV20-1
J: TRBJ2-1
D: TRBD2

DNA: TGTGCCACCCAGGAGACGAGCACAGATACGCAGTATTTT
CDR3: CATQETSTDTQYF
size: NA
V: TRBV6-1
J: TRBJ2-3
D: NA

DNA: TGTGCCAGCAGCTTAGCCGGGACGGACACTGAAGCTTTCTTT
CDR3: CASSLAGTDTEAFF
size: few
V: TRBV11-2
J: TRBJ1-1
D: NA

DNA: TGTGCCAGCAGCCAAGATACGGGACTAGCGGGTACCGGGGAGCTGTTTTTT
CDR3: CASSQDTGLAGTGELFF
size: medium-sized
V: TRBV3-1
J: TRBJ2-2
D: TRBD2

DNA: TGCAGTGCTAGAGATCGGGGCGCGGGCACTGAAGCTTTCTTT
CDR3: CSARDRGAGTEAFF
size: NA
V: TRBV20-1
J: TRBJ1-1
D: NA

DNA: TGCGCCAGCAGTGATTTGGACGGGGAGCTGTTTTTT
CDR3: CASSDLDGELFF
size: NA
V: TRBV10-2
J: TRBJ2-2
D: NA

DNA: TGTGCCAGCAGCCTTGGGCCTAGCAATCAGCCCCAGCATTTT
CDR3: CASSLGPSNQPQHF
size: NA
V: TRBV12-3/TRBV12-4
J: TRBJ1-5
D: NA

DNA: TGCGCCAGCAGCTTGGCCGGAGTATCGGGTCAGCCCCAGCATTTT
CDR3: CASSLAGVSGQPQHF
size: NA
V: TRBV5-1
J: TRBJ1-5
D: NA

DNA: TGTGCCAGCAGACAGGGACTCTCTGGGGCCAACGTCCTGACTTTC
CDR3: CASRQGLSGANVLTF
size: NA
V: TRBV2
J: TRBJ2-6
D: NA

DNA: TGTGCCAGCACGGGGACAGGGGGCGCGGGCTACACCTTC
CDR3: CASTGTGGAGYTF
size: NA
V: TRBV11-3
J: TRBJ1-2
D: TRBD1

DNA: TGCAGTGCTCGACGGCCTGACAGGGGAAACACCATATATTTT
CDR3: CSARRPDRGNTIYF
size: NA
V: TRBV20-1
J: TRBJ1-3
D: NA

DNA: TGTGCCACCAGTACAGGGGGCTTGTACTATGGCTACACCTTC
CDR3: CATSTGGLYYGYTF
size: few
V: TRBV24-1
J: TRBJ1-2
D: TRBD1

DNA: TGTGCCAGCAGGCCGGCACTAGCGGGTCGGGATACGCAGTATTTT
CDR3: CASRPALAGRDTQYF
size: NA
V: TRBV7-9
J: TRBJ2-3
D: TRBD2

DNA: TGTGCCAGCAGTGAATGGGGCAGGACGGTTGATACGCAGTATTTT
CDR3: CASSEWGRTVDTQYF
size: NA
V: TRBV25-1
J: TRBJ2-3
D: NA

DNA: TGTGCCAGCAGCACGGGAACCTACGAGCAGTACTTC
CDR3: CASSTGTYEQYF
size: NA
V: TRBV28
J: TRBJ2-7
D: NA

DNA: TGTGCCAGCTGCCCTGTAGGGGATCCCTCCTACAATGAGCAGTTCTTC
CDR3: CASCPVGDPSYNEQFF
size: few
V: TRBV7-3
J: TRBJ2-1
D: NA

DNA: TGTGCCAGCAGCCCCTTTCCCCATGAAAAACTGTTTTTT
CDR3: CASSPFPHEKLFF
size: NA
V: TRBV7-9
J: TRBJ1-4
D: NA

DNA: TGTGCCAGCAGTGGGGGGGGCGCGGGGGCTTTCTTT
CDR3: CASSGGGAGAFF
size: few
V: TRBV27
J: TRBJ1-1
D: NA

DNA: TGCAGTGCTAGAGCTCGGGAGGGATCGGGACAGCCCCAGCATTTT
CDR3: CSARAREGSGQPQHF
size: NA
V: TRBV20-1
J: TRBJ1-5
D: NA

DNA: TGTGCCAGTAGTATAGATGGTTGGGACGCTCTTGGCACTGAAGCTTTCTTT
CDR3: CASSIDGWDALGTEAFF
size: NA
V: TRBV19
J: TRBJ1-1
D: NA

DNA: TGTGCCAGCAGCTTAAATATCCAAGAGACCCAGTACTTC
CDR3: CASSLNIQETQYF
size: NA
V: TRBV7-3
J: TRBJ2-5
D: NA

DNA: TGTGCCAGCAGCCCATCCGGGTTACAAGAGACCCAGTACTTC
CDR3: CASSPSGLQETQYF
size: few
V: TRBV3-1
J: TRBJ2-5
D: NA

DNA: TGTGCCAGTAGTATAGTGGCACCTGGAAACACTGAAGCTTTCTTT
CDR3: CASSIVAPGNTEAFF
size: NA
V: TRBV19
J: TRBJ1-1
D: NA

DNA: TGTGCCAGTAGTACCTCGACAGGGAACACTGAAGCTTTCTTT
CDR3: CASSTSTGNTEAFF
size: NA
V: TRBV19
J: TRBJ1-1
D: NA